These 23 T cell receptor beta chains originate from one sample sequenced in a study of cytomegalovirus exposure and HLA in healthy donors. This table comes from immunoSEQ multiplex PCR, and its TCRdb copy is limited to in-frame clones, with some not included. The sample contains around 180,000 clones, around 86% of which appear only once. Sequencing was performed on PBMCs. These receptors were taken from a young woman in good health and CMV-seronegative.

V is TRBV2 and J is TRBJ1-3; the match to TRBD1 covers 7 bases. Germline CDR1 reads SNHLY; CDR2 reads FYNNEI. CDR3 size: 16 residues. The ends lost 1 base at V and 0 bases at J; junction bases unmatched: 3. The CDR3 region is CASSEGGQLSGNTIYF. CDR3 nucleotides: TGTGCCAGCAGTGAAGGGGGACAGCTCTCTGGAAACACCATATATTTT.

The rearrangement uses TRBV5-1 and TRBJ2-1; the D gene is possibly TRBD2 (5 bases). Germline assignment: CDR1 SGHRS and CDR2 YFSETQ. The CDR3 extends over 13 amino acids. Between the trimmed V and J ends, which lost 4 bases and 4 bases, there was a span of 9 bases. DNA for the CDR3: TGCGCCAGCAGCCATGGGAGATACAATGAGCAGTTCTTC. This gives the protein CASSHGRYNEQFF.

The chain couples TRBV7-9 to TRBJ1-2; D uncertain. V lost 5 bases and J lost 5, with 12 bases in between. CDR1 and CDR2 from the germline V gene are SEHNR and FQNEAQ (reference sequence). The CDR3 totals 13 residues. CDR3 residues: CASSIGVRYGYTF. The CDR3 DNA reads TGTGCCAGCAGCATAGGCGTTCGATATGGCTACACCTTC.

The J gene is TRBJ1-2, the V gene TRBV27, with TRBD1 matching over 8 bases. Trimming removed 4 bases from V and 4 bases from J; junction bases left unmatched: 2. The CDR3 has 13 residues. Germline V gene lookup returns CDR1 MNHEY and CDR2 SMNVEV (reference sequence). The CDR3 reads CASSSQGAYGYTF. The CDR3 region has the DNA TGTGCCAGCAGTTCGCAGGGGGCCTATGGCTACACCTTC.

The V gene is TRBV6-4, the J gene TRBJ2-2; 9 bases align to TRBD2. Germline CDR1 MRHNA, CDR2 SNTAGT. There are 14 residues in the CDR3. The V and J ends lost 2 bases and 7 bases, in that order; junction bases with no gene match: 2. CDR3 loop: CASSDAGGSGELFF. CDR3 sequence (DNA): TGTGCCAGCAGTGACGCGGGGGGGAGCGGGGAGCTGTTTTTT.

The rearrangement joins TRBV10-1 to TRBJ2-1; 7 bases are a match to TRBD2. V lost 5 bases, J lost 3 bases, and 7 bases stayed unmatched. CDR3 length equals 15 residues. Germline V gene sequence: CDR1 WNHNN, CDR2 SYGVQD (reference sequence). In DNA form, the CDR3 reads TGCGCCAGCAGTAGGCGGGAGATGGGCTACAATGAGCAGTTCTTC. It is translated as CASSRREMGYNEQFF.

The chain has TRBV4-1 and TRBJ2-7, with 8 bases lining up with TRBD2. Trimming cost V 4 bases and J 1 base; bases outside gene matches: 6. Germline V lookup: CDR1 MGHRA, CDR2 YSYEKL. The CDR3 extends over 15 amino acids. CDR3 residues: CASSLGGGQSYEQYF. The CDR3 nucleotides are TGCGCCAGCAGCCTCGGGGGGGGCCAGTCCTACGAGCAGTACTTC.

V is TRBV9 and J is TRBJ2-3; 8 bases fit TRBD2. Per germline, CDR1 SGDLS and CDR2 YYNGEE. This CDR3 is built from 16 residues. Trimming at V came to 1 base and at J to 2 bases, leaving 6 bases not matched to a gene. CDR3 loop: CASSVSSGGHTDTQYF. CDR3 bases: TGTGCCAGCAGCGTATCCAGCGGGGGCCACACAGATACGCAGTATTTT.

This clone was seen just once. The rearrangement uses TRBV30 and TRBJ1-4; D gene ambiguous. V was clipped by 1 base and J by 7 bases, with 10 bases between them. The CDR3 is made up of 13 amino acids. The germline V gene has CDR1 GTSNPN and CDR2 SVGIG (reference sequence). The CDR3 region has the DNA TGTGCCTGGAGTGGAGGTCTTGGTGAAAAACTGTTTTTT. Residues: CAWSGGLGEKLFF.

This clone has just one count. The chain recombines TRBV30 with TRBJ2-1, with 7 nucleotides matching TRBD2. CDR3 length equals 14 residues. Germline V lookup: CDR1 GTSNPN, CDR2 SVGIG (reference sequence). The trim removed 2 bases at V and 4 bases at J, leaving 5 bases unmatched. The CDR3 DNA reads TGTGCCTGGAGTCTAGCGGCGAAATACAATGAGCAGTTCTTC. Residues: CAWSLAAKYNEQFF.

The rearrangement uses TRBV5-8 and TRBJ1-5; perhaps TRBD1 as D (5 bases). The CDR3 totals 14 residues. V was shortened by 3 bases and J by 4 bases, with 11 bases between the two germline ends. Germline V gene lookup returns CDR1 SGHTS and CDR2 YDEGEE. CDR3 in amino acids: CASSSLDRNQPQHF. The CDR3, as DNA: TGTGCCAGCAGCTCTCTCGACAGAAATCAGCCCCAGCATTTT.

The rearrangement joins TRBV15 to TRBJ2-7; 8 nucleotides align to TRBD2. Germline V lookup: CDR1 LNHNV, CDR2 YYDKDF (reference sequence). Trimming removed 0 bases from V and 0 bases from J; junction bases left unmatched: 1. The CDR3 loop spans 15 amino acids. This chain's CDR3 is CATSRDSGNSYEQYF. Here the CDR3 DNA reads TGTGCCACCAGCAGAGATAGCGGGAACTCCTACGAGCAGTACTTC.

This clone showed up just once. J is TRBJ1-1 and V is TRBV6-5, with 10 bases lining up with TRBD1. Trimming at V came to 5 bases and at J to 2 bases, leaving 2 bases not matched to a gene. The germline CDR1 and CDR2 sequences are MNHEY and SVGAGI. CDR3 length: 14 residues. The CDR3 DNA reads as TGTGCCAGCAGTCGGGACAGGGGAAACACTGAAGCTTTCTTT. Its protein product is CASSRDRGNTEAFF.

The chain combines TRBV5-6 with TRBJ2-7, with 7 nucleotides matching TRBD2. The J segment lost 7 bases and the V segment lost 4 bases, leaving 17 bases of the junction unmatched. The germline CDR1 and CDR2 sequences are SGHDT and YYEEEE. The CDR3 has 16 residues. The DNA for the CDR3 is TGTGCCAGCAGCCCGATTGGGAGTGGGATGGGAGGGGAGCAGTACTTC. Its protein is CASSPIGSGMGGEQYF.

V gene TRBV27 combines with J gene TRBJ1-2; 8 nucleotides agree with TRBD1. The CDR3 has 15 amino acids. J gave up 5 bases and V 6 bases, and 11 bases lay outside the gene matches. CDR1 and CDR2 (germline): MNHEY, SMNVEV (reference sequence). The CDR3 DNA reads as TGTGCCAGCAGGGCCGGCATCGGACAGGGATATGGCTACACCTTC. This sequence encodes CASRAGIGQGYGYTF.

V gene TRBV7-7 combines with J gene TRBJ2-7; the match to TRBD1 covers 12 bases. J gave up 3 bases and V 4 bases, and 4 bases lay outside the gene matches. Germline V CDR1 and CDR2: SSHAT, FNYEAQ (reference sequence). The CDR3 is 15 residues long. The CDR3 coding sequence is TGTGCCAGCAGCTCCGGGACAGGGGGCGACTACGAGCAGTACTTC. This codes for CASSSGTGGDYEQYF. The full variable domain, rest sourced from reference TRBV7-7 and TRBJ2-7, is GAGVSQSPRYKVTKRGQDVTLRCDPISSHATLYWYQQALGQGPEFLTYFNYEAQPDKSGLPSDRFSAERPEGSISTLTIQRTEQRDSAMYRCASSSGTGGDYEQYFGPGTRLTVT.

CDR3 protein: CASSLGGGGPYEQYF. In DNA form, the CDR3 reads TGTGCCAGCAGCTTAGGTGGCGGGGGGCCCTACGAGCAGTACTTC. The J gene is TRBJ2-7, the V gene TRBV7-9, with 8 bases lining up with TRBD2. V dropped 1 base and J dropped 2; count of bases not matched to a gene: 4. CDR3 length: 15 amino acids. In germline, CDR1 is SEHNR, CDR2 FQNEAQ (reference sequence).

The CDR3 protein is CASSEGTSGYLNEQYF. For the CDR3, the DNA is TGTGCCAGCAGTGAAGGGACTAGCGGGTATCTCAACGAGCAGTACTTC. This rearrangement joins TRBV6-1 to TRBJ2-7; 11 nucleotides line up with TRBD2. CDR1 is MNHNS, CDR2 SASEGT, per germline. The junction had 7 bases not matched to a gene; V was cut back by 1 base and J by 5 bases. This CDR3 comprises 16 residues.

The CDR3 region is CASSEVGETEAFF. The CDR3 DNA reads as TGTGCCAGCAGTGAAGTAGGGGAAACTGAAGCTTTCTTT. The J gene is TRBJ1-1, the V gene TRBV6-1; TRBD1 is a possible D gene (5 bases). Germline CDR1 and CDR2: MNHNS and SASEGT. CDR3 size: 13 residues. Trimming removed 1 base at V and 5 bases at J, with 8 bases between.

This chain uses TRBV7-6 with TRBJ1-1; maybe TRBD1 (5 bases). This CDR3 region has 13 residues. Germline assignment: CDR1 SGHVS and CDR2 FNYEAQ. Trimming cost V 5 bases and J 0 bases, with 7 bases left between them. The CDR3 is CASSRTMNTEAFF. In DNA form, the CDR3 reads TGTGCCAGCAGCCGGACAATGAACACTGAAGCTTTCTTT.

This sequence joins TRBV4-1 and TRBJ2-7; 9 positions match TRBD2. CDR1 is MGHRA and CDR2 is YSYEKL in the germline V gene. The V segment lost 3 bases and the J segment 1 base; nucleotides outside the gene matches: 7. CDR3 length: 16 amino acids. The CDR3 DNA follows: TGCGCCAGCAGCCACCTGGACGGACTAGCGTCCTACGAGCAGTACTTC. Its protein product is CASSHLDGLASYEQYF.

The CDR3 nucleotides are TGTGCCAGCGAAAGAGGGTCTGGCACAGATACGCAGTATTTT. It encodes CASERGSGTDTQYF. The rearrangement joins TRBV6-5 to TRBJ2-3; D may be TRBD2 (5 bases). Trimming pared 8 bases from V and 1 base from J, leaving 13 bases between. Germline-derived CDR1 and CDR2 are MNHEY and SVGAGI. The CDR3 loop spans 14 amino acids.

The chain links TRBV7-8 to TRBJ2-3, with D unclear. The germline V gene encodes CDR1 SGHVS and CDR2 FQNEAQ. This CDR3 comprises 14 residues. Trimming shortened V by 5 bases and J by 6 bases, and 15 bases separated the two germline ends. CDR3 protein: CASSTQVHTDTQYF. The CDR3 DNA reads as TGTGCCAGCAGCACGCAGGTTCACACGGATACGCAGTATTTT.